This TCR beta chain was captured by sequencing in a study of blood T cell repertoires in COVID-19. In the original analysis: How many nucleated cells were present was estimated from reference gene primer amplification. Sequencing used immunoSEQ multiplex PCR; TCRdb keeps in-frame clones, though not all of them. Clone size and V and J calls were adopted from that table, with D and trimming inferred from the DNA. The sample consists of about 71,000 clones, about nine tenths of them appearing once. The CDR3 runs 16 residues. The germline CDR1 and CDR2 sequences are SGHNT and YENEEA. After removal of 5 bases from V and 5 bases from J, the junction contained 8 bases not matched to a gene. Only a few counts were recorded for this clone.

The specimen was peripheral blood. The receptor was derived from a woman between 18 and 29 years old with acute or convalescent COVID-19. The chain joins TRBV11-3 to TRBJ2-3, with 12 bases matching TRBD2. In nucleotides, the CDR3 is TGTGCCAGCAGCGACGGACTAGCGGGACGGGGAGATACGCAGTATTTT. Protein sequence: CASSDGLAGRGDTQYF.